This T cell receptor beta chain was observed in a study of T cell repertoires in cytomegalovirus infection. Overall study results and limits: HLA-C-restricted CMV-specific TCR beta clonotypes were dominant in the ex vivo response.

TCRdb itself ran the reads through MiXCR, one entry per CDR3 protein. The sample includes around 300,000 distinct CDR3 sequences, over 20% of them seen just once. The CDR3 consists of 14 residues. The germline CDR1 and CDR2 sequences are SGHTA and FQGNSA. V lost 4 bases to trimming and J lost 8 bases, with 12 bases between them. This clonotype was found many times. Its cognate antigen is unknown. The TCR was taken from a human donor in good health (CMV status not recorded). Some clones in this sample may be carry-over from other donors' samples. This chain joins TRBV7-2 and TRBJ1-6, with unresolved D. Sample: PBMCs. The CDR3 DNA reads TGTGCCAGCAGCTGGCAATGGCCGGATTCACCCCTCCACTTT. Amino acid sequence: CASSWQWPDSPLHF.